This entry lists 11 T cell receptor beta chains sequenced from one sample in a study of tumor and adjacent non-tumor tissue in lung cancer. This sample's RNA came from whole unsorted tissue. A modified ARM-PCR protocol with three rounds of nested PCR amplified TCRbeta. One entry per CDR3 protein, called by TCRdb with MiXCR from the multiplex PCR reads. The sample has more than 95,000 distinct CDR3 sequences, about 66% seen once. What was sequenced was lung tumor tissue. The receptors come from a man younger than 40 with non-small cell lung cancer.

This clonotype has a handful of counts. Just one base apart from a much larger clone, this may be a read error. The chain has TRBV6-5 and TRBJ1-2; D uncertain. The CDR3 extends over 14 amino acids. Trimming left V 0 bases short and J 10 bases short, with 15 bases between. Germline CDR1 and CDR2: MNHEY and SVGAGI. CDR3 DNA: TGTGCCAGCAGTTACTCGAGGCGGGGAGGAAACTACACCTTC. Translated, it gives CASSYSRRGGNYTF.

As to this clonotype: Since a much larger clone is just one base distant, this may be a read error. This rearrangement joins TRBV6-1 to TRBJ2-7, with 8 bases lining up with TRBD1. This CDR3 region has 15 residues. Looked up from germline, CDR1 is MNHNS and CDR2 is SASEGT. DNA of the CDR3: TGTACCAGCAGTGAGGTCGGGAACAGGGGGGATGTGCAGTACTTC. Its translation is CTSSEVGNRGDVQYF.

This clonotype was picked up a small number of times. The CDR3 is CASSTPGLAGSGANVLTF. The CDR3 bases are TGTGCCAGCAGCACTCCGGGACTAGCGGGCTCTGGGGCCAACGTCCTGACTTTC. The chain links TRBV5-6 to TRBJ2-6; TRBD2 matches at 12 bases. Unmatched junction bases numbered 5, after V lost 4 bases and J lost 0 bases. CDR1 and CDR2 from the germline V gene are SGHDT and YYEEEE. CDR3 size: 18 residues.

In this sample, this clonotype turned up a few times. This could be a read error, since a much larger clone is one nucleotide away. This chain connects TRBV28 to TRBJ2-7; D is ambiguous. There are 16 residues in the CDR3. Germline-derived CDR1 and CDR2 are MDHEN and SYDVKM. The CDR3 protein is CASSLSGVSSSYERYF. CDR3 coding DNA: TGTGCCAGCAGTTTATCCGGAGTATCGAGTTCCTACGAGCGGTACTTC.

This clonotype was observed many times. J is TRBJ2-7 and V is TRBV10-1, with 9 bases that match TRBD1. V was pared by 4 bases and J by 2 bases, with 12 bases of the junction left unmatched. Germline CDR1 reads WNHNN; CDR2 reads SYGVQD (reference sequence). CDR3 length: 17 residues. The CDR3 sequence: CASSGPNSGTGTYEQYF. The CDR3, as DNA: TGCGCCAGCAGTGGACCTAATTCCGGGACAGGGACCTACGAGCAGTACTTC.

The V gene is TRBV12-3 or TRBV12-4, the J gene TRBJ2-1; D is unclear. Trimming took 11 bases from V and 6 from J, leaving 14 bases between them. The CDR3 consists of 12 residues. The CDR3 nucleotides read TGTGCCGTCAGCCGGCGATCCAATGAGCAGTTCTTC. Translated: CAVSRRSNEQFF.

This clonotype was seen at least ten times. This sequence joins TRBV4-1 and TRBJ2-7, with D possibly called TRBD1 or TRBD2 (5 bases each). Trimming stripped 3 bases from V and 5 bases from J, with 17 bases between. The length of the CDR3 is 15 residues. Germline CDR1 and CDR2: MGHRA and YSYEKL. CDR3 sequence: CASSQGPGAGNEQYF. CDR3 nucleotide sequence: TGCGCCAGCAGCCAGGGCCCCGGGGCGGGCAACGAGCAGTACTTC.

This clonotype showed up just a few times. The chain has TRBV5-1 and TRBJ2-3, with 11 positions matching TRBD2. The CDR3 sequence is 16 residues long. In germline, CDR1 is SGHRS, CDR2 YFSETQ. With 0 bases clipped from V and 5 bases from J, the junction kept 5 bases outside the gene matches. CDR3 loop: CASSLVSGRAIDTQYF. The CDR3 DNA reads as TGCGCCAGCAGCTTGGTTAGCGGGAGGGCCATAGATACGCAGTATTTT.

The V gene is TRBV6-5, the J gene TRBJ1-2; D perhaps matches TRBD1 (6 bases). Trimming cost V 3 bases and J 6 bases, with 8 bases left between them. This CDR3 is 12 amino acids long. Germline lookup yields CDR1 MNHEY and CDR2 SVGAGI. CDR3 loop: CASSYRGNGYTF. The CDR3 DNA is TGTGCCAGCAGTTATAGGGGGAATGGCTACACCTTC.

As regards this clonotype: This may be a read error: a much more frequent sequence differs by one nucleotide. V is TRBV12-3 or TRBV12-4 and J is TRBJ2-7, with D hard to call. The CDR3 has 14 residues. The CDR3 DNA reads TGTGCCAGCAGTTTAGGGACGAATCTCTACGATCAGTACTTC. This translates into CASSLGTNLYDQYF.

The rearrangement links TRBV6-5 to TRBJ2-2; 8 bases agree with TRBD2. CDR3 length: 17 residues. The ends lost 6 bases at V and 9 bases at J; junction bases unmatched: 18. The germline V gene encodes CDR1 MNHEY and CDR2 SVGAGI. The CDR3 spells CASSPPGGEPSVRELFF. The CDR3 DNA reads TGTGCCAGCAGCCCCCCGGGAGGGGAACCGTCGGTCAGGGAGCTGTTTTTT.